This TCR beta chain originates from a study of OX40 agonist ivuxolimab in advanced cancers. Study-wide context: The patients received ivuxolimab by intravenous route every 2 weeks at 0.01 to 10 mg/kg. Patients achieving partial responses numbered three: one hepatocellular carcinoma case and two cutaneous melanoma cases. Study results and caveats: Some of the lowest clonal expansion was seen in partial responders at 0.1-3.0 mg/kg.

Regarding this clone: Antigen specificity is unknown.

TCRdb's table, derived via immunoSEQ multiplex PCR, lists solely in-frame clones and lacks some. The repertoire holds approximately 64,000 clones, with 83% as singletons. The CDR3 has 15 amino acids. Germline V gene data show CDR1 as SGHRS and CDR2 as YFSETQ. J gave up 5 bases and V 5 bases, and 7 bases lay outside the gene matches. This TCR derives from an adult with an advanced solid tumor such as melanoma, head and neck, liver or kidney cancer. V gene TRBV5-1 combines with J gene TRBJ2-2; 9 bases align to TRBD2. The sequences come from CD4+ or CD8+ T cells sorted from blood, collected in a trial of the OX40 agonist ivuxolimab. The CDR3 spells CASRPLAGVTGELFF. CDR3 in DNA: TGCGCCAGCAGACCGTTAGCGGGAGTAACCGGGGAGCTGTTTTTT.